This T cell receptor (beta chain) is drawn from a study of CD8 T cells in Susac syndrome. Study-level background: Patients with Susac syndrome had blood drawn and were at that point therapy-naive, on corticosteroids, or on intravenous immunoglobulin alone.

The authors sequenced TCR beta from blood CD8+ and CD4+ T cells. Random hexamers were used to reverse transcribe an amount of roughly 0.45 to 1 ug RNA. TCR beta CDR3 was amplified by immunoSEQ covering 54 Vbeta and 13 Jbeta. TCRdb passed the immunoSEQ multiplex PCR reads through MiXCR, listing each CDR3 protein once. The data contain roughly 150,000 distinct CDR3 sequences, approximately 95% of them singletons. This clonotype was observed a single time. CDR1 is SGDLS and CDR2 is YYNGEE in the germline V gene. The trim removed 7 bases at V and 13 bases at J, leaving 16 bases unmatched. The CDR3 sequence is 14 residues long.

What was sequenced was CD8+ T cells from PBMCs. The TCR was taken from a human donor with Susac syndrome. The chain employs TRBV9 and TRBJ2-1; 8 nucleotides agree with TRBD1. The chain's CDR3 is CASGGGQGLLDQFF. The CDR3 nucleotides read TGTGCCAGCGGAGGAGGACAGGGCTTACTTGATCAGTTCTTC.